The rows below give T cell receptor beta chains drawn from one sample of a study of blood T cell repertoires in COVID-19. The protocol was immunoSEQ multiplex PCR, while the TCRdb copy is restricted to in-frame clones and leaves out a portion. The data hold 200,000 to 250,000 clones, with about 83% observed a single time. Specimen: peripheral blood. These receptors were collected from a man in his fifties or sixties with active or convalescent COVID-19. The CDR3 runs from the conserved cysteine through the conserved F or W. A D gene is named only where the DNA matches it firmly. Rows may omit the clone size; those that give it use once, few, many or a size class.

CASSLDTDRGQYGYTF,TGTGCCAGCAGCTTAGACACAGACAGGGGACAATATGGCTACACCTTC,TRBV13,TRBJ1-2,-,TRBD1
CASSELTSGTGGEKLFF,TGTGCCAGCAGTGAATTGACCTCCGGGACAGGGGGCGAAAAACTGTTTTTT,TRBV6-1,TRBJ1-4,-,TRBD1
CATSDPGQGNNEKLFF,TGTGCCACCAGTGATCCTGGACAGGGGAATAATGAAAAACTGTTTTTT,TRBV24-1,TRBJ1-4,-,TRBD1
CASSRDSESSYEQYF,TGTGCCAGCAGCCGGGACTCCGAAAGCTCCTACGAGCAGTACTTC,TRBV4-2,TRBJ2-7,few,-
CASSRISGTDVYGYTF,TGCGCCAGCAGCCGAATTTCCGGGACAGATGTCTATGGCTACACCTTC,TRBV4-3,TRBJ1-2,-,TRBD1
CASSRADSNYGYTF,TGTGCCAGTAGTCGAGCGGACAGTAACTATGGCTACACCTTC,TRBV19,TRBJ1-2,-,-
CASGRDRVSYEQYF,TGTGCCAGCGGAAGGGACAGGGTCTCCTACGAGCAGTACTTC,TRBV6-8,TRBJ2-7,-,TRBD1
CAWTLSSTEAFF,TGTGCCTGGACACTTTCCTCAACTGAAGCTTTCTTT,TRBV30,TRBJ1-1,-,-
CASRGSYSNQPQHF,TGTGCCAGCAGGGGCAGTTATAGCAATCAGCCCCAGCATTTT,TRBV2,TRBJ1-5,-,-
CASSKGTELNTEAFF,TGTGCCAGCAGCAAGGGGACAGAGTTAAACACTGAAGCTTTCTTT,TRBV5-4,TRBJ1-1,-,TRBD1
CASSRRDRGLYGYTF,TGCGCCAGCAGCCGACGGGACAGGGGGCTCTATGGCTACACCTTC,TRBV5-1,TRBJ1-2,-,TRBD1
CASSFTGRNTEAFF,TGTGCCAGCAGTTTCACAGGGCGGAACACTGAAGCTTTCTTT,TRBV28,TRBJ1-1,-,-
CASKPGQSTGELFF,TGCGCCAGCAAGCCGGGACAGAGCACCGGGGAGCTGTTTTTT,TRBV10-1,TRBJ2-2,-,TRBD1
CASSPRGGGETQYF,TGTGCCAGCAGCCCGCGTGGGGGAGGAGAGACCCAGTACTTC,TRBV3-1/TRBV3-2,TRBJ2-5,-,-
CASSPFLGQTNTEAFF,TGTGCCAGCAGCCCCTTTTTGGGACAGACGAACACTGAAGCTTTCTTT,TRBV3-1/TRBV3-2,TRBJ1-1,-,TRBD1
CASSQGTGDNYGYTF,TGTGCCAGCTCACAGGGGACAGGAGACAACTATGGCTACACCTTC,TRBV18,TRBJ1-2,-,TRBD1
CAWSSSSGQETQYF,TGTGCCTGGAGTTCTTCGAGCGGACAAGAGACCCAGTACTTC,TRBV30,TRBJ2-5,-,-
CATRGIGNTGELFF,TGTGCCACCCGGGGAATTGGGAACACCGGGGAGCTGTTTTTT,TRBV24-1,TRBJ2-2,-,-
CASSVASETQYF,TGTGCCAGCAGCGTAGCTTCGGAGACCCAGTACTTC,TRBV9,TRBJ2-5,once,-
CASSSRGTGGNEKLFF,TGTGCCAGCAGCTCCCGGGGGACAGGGGGAAATGAAAAACTGTTTTTT,TRBV7-8,TRBJ1-4,-,TRBD1
CASSQVKGSYYNEQFF,TGTGCCAGCAGCCAAGTGAAAGGGAGCTACTACAATGAGCAGTTCTTC,TRBV3-1/TRBV3-2,TRBJ2-1,-,-
CASRDRDLLGGQYF,TGTGCCAGCAGGGACCGGGACCTACTCGGGGGGCAGTACTTC,TRBV6-5,TRBJ2-7,once,-
CASSPLRSGDSGNTIYF,TGTGCCAGCAGCCCACTCAGGTCAGGGGACTCTGGAAACACCATATATTTT,TRBV7-6,TRBJ1-3,-,-
CASSSSGGQGYEQYF,TGTGCCAGCAGCTCTTCGGGGGGACAGGGCTACGAGCAGTACTTC,TRBV6-5,TRBJ2-7,-,TRBD1
CASSQDRGSNYGYTF,TGTGCCAGCTCCCAGGACAGGGGGTCTAACTATGGCTACACCTTC,TRBV18,TRBJ1-2,-,TRBD1
CASTRLFRDLRGNEQFF,TGTGCCAGTACCAGACTCTTTCGGGACCTCCGGGGGAATGAGCAGTTCTTC,TRBV19,TRBJ2-1,-,-
CASSPPGTASNTEAFF,TGTGCCAGCTCACCGCCCGGGACAGCCTCGAACACTGAAGCTTTCTTT,TRBV18,TRBJ1-1,-,TRBD1
CASSWGLAGVRDTQYF,TGTGCCAGCAGCTGGGGACTAGCGGGAGTTAGAGATACGCAGTATTTT,TRBV3-1/TRBV3-2,TRBJ2-3,-,TRBD2
CASSLDSRTDTQYF,TGCGCCAGCAGCTTAGACAGCCGCACAGATACGCAGTATTTT,TRBV5-1,TRBJ2-3,once,-
CAVGRDYGYTF,TGTGCTGTCGGCCGGGACTATGGCTACACCTTC,TRBV30,TRBJ1-2,-,-
CAIRETGSNTEAFF,TGTGCCATCAGGGAGACAGGTTCGAACACTGAAGCTTTCTTT,TRBV10-3,TRBJ1-1,-,-
CASSYEPSQETQYF,TGTGCCAGCAGTTACGAACCGAGCCAAGAGACCCAGTACTTC,TRBV6-2/TRBV6-3,TRBJ2-5,-,-
CASRRGRTGELFF,TGTGCCAGCAGAAGGGGGCGCACCGGGGAGCTGTTTTTT,TRBV14,TRBJ2-2,-,TRBD1
CASRRTWASPLHF,TGTGCCAGCAGGCGGACTTGGGCCTCACCCCTCCACTTT,TRBV6-4,TRBJ1-6,-,-
CASSQGGNTEAFF,TGTGCCAGCAGCCAGGGGGGGAACACTGAAGCTTTCTTT,TRBV28,TRBJ1-1,once,TRBD1
CASRYTGGEQYF,TGTGCCAGCAGGTACACAGGGGGTGAGCAGTACTTC,TRBV27,TRBJ2-7,-,TRBD1
CASSLPRTGRDYGYTF,TGTGCCAGTAGCCTACCCCGGACAGGGAGGGACTATGGCTACACCTTC,TRBV19,TRBJ1-2,-,TRBD1
CASSHGGPTEAFF,TGTGCCAGCAGCCATGGCGGTCCCACTGAAGCTTTCTTT,TRBV14,TRBJ1-1,once,-
CASSGGGNQPQHF,TGTGCCAGCAGCGGGGGGGGCAATCAGCCCCAGCATTTT,TRBV28,TRBJ1-5,many,-
CASSQDRFGRAGQYF,TGTGCCAGCAGCCAAGATCGGTTTGGGCGAGCGGGGCAGTACTTC,TRBV4-2,TRBJ2-7,-,-
CASSALQRASTDTQYF,TGTGCCAGCAGTGCGTTACAGAGAGCTTCCACAGATACGCAGTATTTT,TRBV6-1,TRBJ2-3,-,-
CATSLTGGTDTQYF,TGTGCCACCAGCTTGACAGGCGGAACAGATACGCAGTATTTT,TRBV15,TRBJ2-3,-,-
CASSAGQGLGYTF,TGTGCCAGCAGTGCGGGACAGGGTCTTGGCTACACCTTC,TRBV2,TRBJ1-2,-,TRBD1